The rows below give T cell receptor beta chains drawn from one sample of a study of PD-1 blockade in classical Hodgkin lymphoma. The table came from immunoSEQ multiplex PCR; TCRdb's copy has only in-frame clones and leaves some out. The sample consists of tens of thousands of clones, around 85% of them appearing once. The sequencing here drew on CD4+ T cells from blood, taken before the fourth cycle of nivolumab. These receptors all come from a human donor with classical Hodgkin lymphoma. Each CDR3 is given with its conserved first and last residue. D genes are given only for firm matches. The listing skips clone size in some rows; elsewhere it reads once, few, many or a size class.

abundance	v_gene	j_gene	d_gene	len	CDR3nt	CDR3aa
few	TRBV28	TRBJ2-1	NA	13	TGTGCCAGCATGGCCGGGGGCTACAATGAGCAGTTCTTC	CASMAGGYNEQFF
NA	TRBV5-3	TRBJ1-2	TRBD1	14	TGTGCCAACCCCCGGGACAGGGGGCTCTATGGCTACACCTTC	CANPRDRGLYGYTF
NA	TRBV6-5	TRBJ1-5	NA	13	TGTGCCAGCACCCAGGGGAGCAATCAGCCCCAGCATTTT	CASTQGSNQPQHF
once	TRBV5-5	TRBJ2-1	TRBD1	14	TGTGCCAGCAGCTTGGCCTACAGGGGCAATGAGCAGTTCTTC	CASSLAYRGNEQFF
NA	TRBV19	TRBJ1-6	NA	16	TGTGCCAGTAGTACTGCAGGGGACTCCTATAATTCACCCCTCCACTTT	CASSTAGDSYNSPLHF
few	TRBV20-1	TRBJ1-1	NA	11	TGCAGTGCTAGCGTGAACACTGAAGCTTTCTTT	CSASVNTEAFF
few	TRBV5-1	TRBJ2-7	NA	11	TGCGCCAGCAAGTCAGAATACGAGCAGTACTTC	CASKSEYEQYF
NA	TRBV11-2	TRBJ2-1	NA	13	TGTGCCAGCAGCTTAGATCAGTTGAATGAGCAGTTCTTC	CASSLDQLNEQFF
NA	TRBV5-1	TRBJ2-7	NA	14	TGCGCCAGCAGCTTGGTTACGCCTCAAGAGGAGCAGTACTTC	CASSLVTPQEEQYF
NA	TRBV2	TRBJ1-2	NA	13	TGTGCCAGCAGACCTGACGGCCCCTATGGCTACACCTTC	CASRPDGPYGYTF
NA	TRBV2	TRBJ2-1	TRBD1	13	TGTGCCAGCAGCGGACAGGGAAACAATGAGCAGTTCTTC	CASSGQGNNEQFF
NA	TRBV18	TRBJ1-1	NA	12	TGTGCCAGCTCCCTCCGACAGATTGAAGCTTTCTTT	CASSLRQIEAFF
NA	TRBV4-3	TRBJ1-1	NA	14	TGCGCCAGCAGCCAAGGGACGGAGAACACTGAAGCTTTCTTT	CASSQGTENTEAFF
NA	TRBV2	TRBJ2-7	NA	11	TGTGCCAGCAGTGTTAGCTACGAGCAGTACTTC	CASSVSYEQYF
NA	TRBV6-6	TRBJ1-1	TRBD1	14	TGTGCCAGCAGTACACAGGGGGCGGGCAGTGAAGCTTTCTTT	CASSTQGAGSEAFF
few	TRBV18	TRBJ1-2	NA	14	TGTGCCAGCTCACGAAGCACCTCAATACAGGGCTACACCTTC	CASSRSTSIQGYTF
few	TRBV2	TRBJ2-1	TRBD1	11	TGTGCCAGCAGACAGGGGGAGAAGCAGTTCTTC	CASRQGEKQFF
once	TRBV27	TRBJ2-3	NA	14	TGTGCCAGCAGAATACAGGGAAAATCAGATACGCAGTATTTT	CASRIQGKSDTQYF
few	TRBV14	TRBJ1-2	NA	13	TGTGCCAGCAGCCCGTGGCAGTCGGGGGGCTACACCTTC	CASSPWQSGGYTF
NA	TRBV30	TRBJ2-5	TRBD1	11	TGTGCCTCCGGACAGGGATGGACCCAGTACTTC	CASGQGWTQYF
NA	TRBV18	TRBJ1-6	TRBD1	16	TGTGCCAGCTCCCAGAACGACAGGGCGGCTAATTCACCCCTCCACTTT	CASSQNDRAANSPLHF
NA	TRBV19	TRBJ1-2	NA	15	TGTGCCAGTAGTATTCTGGCAGGACCGAGCTATGGCTACACCTTC	CASSILAGPSYGYTF
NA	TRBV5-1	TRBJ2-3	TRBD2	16	TGCGCCAGCAGCTTGGAGGGACTAGCTGTCCCAGATACGCAGTATTTT	CASSLEGLAVPDTQYF
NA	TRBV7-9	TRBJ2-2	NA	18	TGTGCCAGCAGCTTAGTTGGTCAGTCAACCCCCGAGACCGGGGAGCTGTTTTTT	CASSLVGQSTPETGELFF
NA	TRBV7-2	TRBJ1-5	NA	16	TGTGCCAGCAGCCCAAGTAGGGGAAAAGGGGATCAGCCCCAGCATTTT	CASSPSRGKGDQPQHF
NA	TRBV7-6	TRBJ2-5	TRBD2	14	TGTGCCACCAAAGCGGGGACGTACCAAGAGACCCAGTACTTC	CATKAGTYQETQYF
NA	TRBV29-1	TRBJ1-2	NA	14	TGCAGCGTTGAACCCGAGGGGGGACCCGGTGGCTACACCTTC	CSVEPEGGPGGYTF
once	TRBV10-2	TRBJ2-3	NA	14	TGCGCCAGCAGTGGCCTAGAAAGAACAGATACGCAGTATTTT	CASSGLERTDTQYF
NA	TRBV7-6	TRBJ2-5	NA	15	TGTGCCAGCAGCTTAGGGCAGCCGGGCCAAGAGACCCAGTACTTC	CASSLGQPGQETQYF
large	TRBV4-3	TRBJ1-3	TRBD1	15	TGCGCCAGCAGCCAAGAAGGGACAGGGAAATACACCATATATTTT	CASSQEGTGKYTIYF
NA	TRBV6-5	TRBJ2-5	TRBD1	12	TGTGCCAGCAGGACAGGGTTGGAGACCCAGTACTTC	CASRTGLETQYF
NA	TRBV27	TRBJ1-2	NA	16	TGTGCCAGCAGTTTATGGCCCATCGAACAGTCCTATGGCTACACCTTC	CASSLWPIEQSYGYTF
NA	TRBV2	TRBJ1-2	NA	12	TGTGCCAGCAGCCCGGAGCGCTATGGCTACACCTTC	CASSPERYGYTF
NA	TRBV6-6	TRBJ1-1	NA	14	TGTGCCAGCAGTCCCGACAGCTACCTCACTGAAGCTTTCTTT	CASSPDSYLTEAFF
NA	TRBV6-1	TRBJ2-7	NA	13	TGTGCCAGCTGCTTGGGGGAGGGGGCCGAGCAGTACTTC	CASCLGEGAEQYF
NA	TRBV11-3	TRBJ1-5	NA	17	TGTGCCAGCAGCTTACCCGCTCCGGGACCTAGCAATCAGCCCCAGCATTTT	CASSLPAPGPSNQPQHF
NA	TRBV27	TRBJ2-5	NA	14	TGTGCCAGCAGGAGGGGTCAGGGTCGAGAGACCCAGTACTTC	CASRRGQGRETQYF
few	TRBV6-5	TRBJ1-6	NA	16	TGTGCCAGCAGTTACCGCAGGGACCGAGGGAATTCACCCCTCCACTTT	CASSYRRDRGNSPLHF
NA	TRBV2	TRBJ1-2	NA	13	TGTGCCAGCAAGGTCGGGGCGGACTATGGCTACACCTTC	CASKVGADYGYTF
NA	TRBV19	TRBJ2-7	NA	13	TGTGCCAGTAGTTTCGAGGCACCCTACGAGCAGTACTTC	CASSFEAPYEQYF
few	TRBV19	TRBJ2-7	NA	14	TGTGCCAGTAGTAAAAGGGACACAACCTACGAGCAGTACTTC	CASSKRDTTYEQYF
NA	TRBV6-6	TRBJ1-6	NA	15	TGTGCCAGCAGTTACTCGACCACGGGCAGTTCACCCCTCCACTTT	CASSYSTTGSSPLHF
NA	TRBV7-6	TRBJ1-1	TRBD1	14	TGTGCCAGCAGCCAGACAGGGGGCCGTACTGAAGCTTTCTTT	CASSQTGGRTEAFF
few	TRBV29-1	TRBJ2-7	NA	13	TGCAGCGTTGGACTGAATCCTACGGGGGAGCAGTACTTC	CSVGLNPTGEQYF
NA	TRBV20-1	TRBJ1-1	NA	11	TGCAGTGCTAGAAATTCCCTTGGCGCTTTCTTT	CSARNSLGAFF
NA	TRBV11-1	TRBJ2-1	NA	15	TGTGCCAGCAGCCAAGGGCAGGCGCTCGGGTATGAGCAGTTCTTC	CASSQGQALGYEQFF
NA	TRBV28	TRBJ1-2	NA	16	TGTGCCAGCAGTTTAATGTTGCGGGGGTTAAGGAATGGCTACACCTTC	CASSLMLRGLRNGYTF
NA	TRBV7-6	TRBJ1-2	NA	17	TGTGCCAGCAGCTTAGGGCCCCCCGCGGGAGGTGCCTATGGCTACACCTTC	CASSLGPPAGGAYGYTF
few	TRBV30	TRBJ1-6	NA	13	TGTGCCTGGGGAATTCAGGGTTACTCACCCCTCCACTTT	CAWGIQGYSPLHF